Sequencing of this T cell receptor (beta chain) was carried out in a study of T cells expressing NK-cell markers. Study overall: Underlying the TCR beta repertoires were sorted CD3+CD56+NKG2C+, CD3+CD56+NKG2C- and CD3+CD56-NKG2C+ T cells. Study-level points and caveats: CD8+ T cells in over 5 donors included dominant NKG2C+ clonotypes at roughly 1.0-7.0%.

The TCR beta cDNA came from 5'RACE template switching with UMIs. TCRdb reprocessed the 5' RACE reads and stores each CDR3 protein as one record, lacking DNA. This sample's table reports a few hundred thousand distinct CDR3 sequences. Germline CDR1 reads LNHNV; CDR2 reads YYDKDF (reference sequence). The CDR3 runs to 15 residues. About this clonotype: Its antigen is not known.

The clonotype originates from a man between 18 and 29 years old in good health. The specimen sequenced was blood T cells: a sorted CD56 or NKG2C T cell subset, CD4+ or CD8+ T cells, or bulk PBMC T cells (not recorded which). The chain has TRBV15 and TRBJ1-1; TCRdb lists TRBD1, though no DNA is available to test this call. The CDR3 loop is CATSRDKGGWDEAFF.